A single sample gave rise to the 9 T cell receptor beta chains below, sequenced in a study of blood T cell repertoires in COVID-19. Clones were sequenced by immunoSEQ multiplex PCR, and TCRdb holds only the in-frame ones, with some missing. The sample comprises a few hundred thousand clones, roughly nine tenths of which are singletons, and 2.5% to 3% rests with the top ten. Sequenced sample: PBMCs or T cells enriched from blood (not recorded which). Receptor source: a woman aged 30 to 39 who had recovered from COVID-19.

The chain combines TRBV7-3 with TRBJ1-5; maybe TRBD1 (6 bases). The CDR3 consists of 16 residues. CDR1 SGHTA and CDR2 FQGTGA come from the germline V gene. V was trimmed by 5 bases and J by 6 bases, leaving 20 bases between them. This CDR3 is CASSQTPGQKGQPQHF. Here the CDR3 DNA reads TGTGCCAGCAGCCAAACCCCTGGACAGAAGGGTCAGCCCCAGCATTTT.

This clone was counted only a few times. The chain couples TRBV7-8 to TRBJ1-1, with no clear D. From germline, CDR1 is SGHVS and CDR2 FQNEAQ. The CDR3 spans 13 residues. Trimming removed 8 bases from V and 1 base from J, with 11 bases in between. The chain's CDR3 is CASSEVRNTEAFF. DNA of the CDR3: TGTGCCAGCTCCGAGGTGAGGAACACTGAAGCTTTCTTT.

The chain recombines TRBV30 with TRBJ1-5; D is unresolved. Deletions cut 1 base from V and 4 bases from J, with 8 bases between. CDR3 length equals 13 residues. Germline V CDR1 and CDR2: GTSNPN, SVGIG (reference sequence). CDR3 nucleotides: TGTGCCTGGAGTGAGAACTTTAATCAGCCCCAGCATTTT. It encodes CAWSENFNQPQHF.

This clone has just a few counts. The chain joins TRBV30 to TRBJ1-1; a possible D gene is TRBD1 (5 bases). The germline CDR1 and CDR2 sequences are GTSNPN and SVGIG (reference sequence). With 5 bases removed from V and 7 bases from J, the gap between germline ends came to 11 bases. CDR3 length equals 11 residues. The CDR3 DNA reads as TGTGCCTGGGCGGGGGGAAATGAAGCTTTCTTT. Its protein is CAWAGGNEAFF.

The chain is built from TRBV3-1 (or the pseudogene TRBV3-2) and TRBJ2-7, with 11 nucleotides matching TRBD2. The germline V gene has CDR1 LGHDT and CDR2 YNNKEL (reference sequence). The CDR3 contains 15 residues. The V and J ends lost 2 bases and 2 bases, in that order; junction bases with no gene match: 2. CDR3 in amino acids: CASSQTSGGTYEQYF. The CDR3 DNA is TGTGCCAGCAGCCAAACTAGCGGGGGAACCTACGAGCAGTACTTC.

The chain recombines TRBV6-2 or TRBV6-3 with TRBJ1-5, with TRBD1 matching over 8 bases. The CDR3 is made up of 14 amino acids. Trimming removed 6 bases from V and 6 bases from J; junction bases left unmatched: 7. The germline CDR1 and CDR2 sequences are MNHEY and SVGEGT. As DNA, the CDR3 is TGTGCCAGCAGCCCGGACAGGGCGGGTCAGCCCCAGCATTTT. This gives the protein CASSPDRAGQPQHF.

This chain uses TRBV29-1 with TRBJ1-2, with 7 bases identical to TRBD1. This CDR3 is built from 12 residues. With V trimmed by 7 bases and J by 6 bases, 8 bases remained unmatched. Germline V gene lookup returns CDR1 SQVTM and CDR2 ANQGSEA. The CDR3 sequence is CSARQGLDGYTF. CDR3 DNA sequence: TGCAGCGCCCGACAGGGATTAGATGGCTACACCTTC.

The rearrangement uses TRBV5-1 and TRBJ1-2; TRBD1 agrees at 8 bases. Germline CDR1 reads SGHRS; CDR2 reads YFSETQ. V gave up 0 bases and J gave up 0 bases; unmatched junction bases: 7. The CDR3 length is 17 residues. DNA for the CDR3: TGCGCCAGCAGCTTGGAGAGCGGGACAGGCCCTAACTATGGCTACACCTTC. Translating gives CASSLESGTGPNYGYTF.

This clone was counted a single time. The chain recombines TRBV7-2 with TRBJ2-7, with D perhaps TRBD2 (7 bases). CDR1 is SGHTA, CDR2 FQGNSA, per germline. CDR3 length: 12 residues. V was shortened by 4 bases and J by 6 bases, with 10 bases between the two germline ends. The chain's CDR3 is CASSSGGREQYF. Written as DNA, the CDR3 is TGTGCCAGCAGCTCCGGGGGGCGCGAGCAGTACTTC.